The present T cell receptor beta chain was sequenced within a study of blood T cells in healthy people across ages. Between the trimmed V and J ends, which lost 1 base and 5 bases, there was a span of 11 bases. The germline CDR1 and CDR2 sequences are DFQATT and SNEGSKA (reference sequence). This CDR3 is 13 amino acids long. This clonotype came up a few times. Its antigen is unknown. Primers used in a second PCR of roughly 6 to 11 cycles were a sample-barcoded 5' primer and a J-beta primer mix. All cDNA molecules were each tagged by a template-switch adaptor with 12 random nucleotides. From the 5' RACE reads, TCRdb called clonotypes with MiXCR, one entry per CDR3 protein. Of under 2 million distinct CDR3 sequences detected, about 31% appear once; the ten largest clones hold about 11%. General study results and limits: The donors' CMV status was not determined, possibly confounding changes in expanded clonotypes.

The specimen was blood. This sequence joins TRBV20-1 and TRBJ1-1; D gene uncertain. The clonotype originates from a woman aged 25 to 39 in good health. CDR3 nucleotide sequence: TGCAGTGCTAGAGTGGCTGTGGGGACTGAAGCTTTCTTT. Translating gives CSARVAVGTEAFF.